This TCR beta chain stems from a study of human T cells and chemical hapten exposure. Overall study context: Per-sample TCR yields varied mainly from small pooled library volume differences. Study observations and caveats: TCRs whose frequency exceeded 1 in 1000 remained the same following DPC sensitization. Healthy individuals' immune responses may differ from those of donors, who had alopecia.

Time point in this sample: patch test 3, about 24 weeks after DPC sensitization. Treatment defined: therapeutic diphenylcyclopropenone sensitization with weekly scalp DPC. People who gave samples had alopecia, were 18 to 70 years old, and were suitable for DPC. Turning to this clonotype: Its specificity is unknown.

MiXCR was run by TCRdb on the RACE reads, yielding one entry per CDR3 protein. The table includes just under 65,000 distinct CDR3 sequences, roughly 11% detected once. The TCR sequence derives from a woman aged 25 to 39 with alopecia areata. Some clones in this sample may be carry-over from other donors' samples. The sample consisted of whole blood, taken in connection with sensitization to the hapten diphenylcyclopropenone (DPC).

The DNA of the CDR3 is TGTGCCAGCAGTGAATACAGGGCCGATGAGGCTTTCTTT. Amino acids: CASSEYRADEAFF. This rearrangement joins TRBV6-1 to TRBJ1-1; D possibly corresponds to TRBD1 (6 bases). The germline V and J ends were trimmed by 2 bases and 11 bases, with 15 bases remaining between them. There are 13 residues in the CDR3. The V gene's germline CDR1 is MNHNS and CDR2 SASEGT.